Given below is one TCR beta chain in context. Its antigen is unidentified. The table came from immunoSEQ multiplex PCR; TCRdb's copy has only in-frame clones and leaves some out. The table shows about 82,000 clones, with 65% to 85% occurring only once. The record originates from a study of memory CD4+ T cells and cytomegalovirus serostatus. About the study: Of the healthy Belgian adults, roughly ten were CMV seropositive and 24 seronegative.

This CDR3 comprises 14 residues. Germline lookup yields CDR1 SQVTM and CDR2 ANQGSEA. Trimming took off 6 bases at V and 2 bases at J, with 16 bases between the two ends. Single viable CD3+CD4+CD8-CD45RO+ cells were sorted as the memory CD4+ T cells. Serostatus was set by detecting CMV pp150, pp28, p38, p52 IgG. Whole-study results and caveats: CMV serostatus prediction reached median AUC roughly 0.95, or 0.91 with US-trained model. Suggested: most of the CMV-linked TCR signature lies in CD4+ memory cells.

The sequenced sample consisted of memory CD4+ T cells from blood. This clonotype originated in an adult in good health and CMV-seronegative. The chain carries TRBV29-1 and TRBJ1-1; TRBD1 is a possible D gene (6 bases). The CDR3 protein is CSVPGEGGNTEAFF. Here the CDR3 DNA reads TGCAGCGTCCCCGGCGAGGGGGGAAACACTGAAGCTTTCTTT.